The next 19 T cell receptor beta chains were all read from a single sample in a study of graft-versus-host responses after intestinal transplantation (dated by TCRdb to the early 2020s). Receptors were amplified or captured by the immunoSEQ multiplex PCR assay. TCRdb carries this immuneACCESS record with in-frame sequences only. Its versions omit some clonotypes, under half of them owing to an unresolved V gene in the studies checked, with the rest unexplained. For this sample the table gives about 16,000 clones, of which 80% to 90% were detected only once. Jointly, the top ten make up 5% to 6.5% of the sample. The starting material was PBMCs, obtained 110 days after intestinal transplant. Every receptor here comes from a human patient who received an intestinal transplant, so some T cells may come from the graft donor.

V and J are TRBV21-1 and TRBJ2-3; the tabulated D call, TRBD1, remains unverified against the DNA. TRBV21-1 is a recognized pseudogene. There are 18 residues in the CDR3. Here the CDR3 reads CASSNGTGGSSDKDTQYF. In DNA form, the CDR3 reads TGTGCCAGCAGCAACGGGACAGGGGGAAGCTCTGATAAGGATACGCAGTATTTT.

The V call is TRBV6-1, the J call TRBJ2-7; TRBD2 is a possible D gene (6 bases). The CDR3 spans 15 residues. Germline CDR1 reads MNHNS; CDR2 reads SASEGT. The ends were cut back, 2 bases at V and 0 bases at J, with 11 bases in the middle. The CDR3 spells CASSERDSSSYEQYF. CDR3 nucleotides: TGTGCCAGCAGTGAACGGGACTCCAGCTCCTACGAGCAGTACTTC.

The rearrangement joins TRBV7-3 to TRBJ2-5; TRBD2 might be the D (6 bases). The closer fit of TRBJ2-7 to the DNA end suggests the J call may be wrong. CDR1 and CDR2 (germline): SGHTA, FQGTGA. The CDR3 sequence is 14 residues long. DNA for the CDR3: TGTGCCAGCAGCTTAGCCCCGGGGGCCTACGAGCAGTACTTC. Its protein is CASSLAPGAYEQYF.

The V and J genes are TRBV25-1 and TRBJ2-7, with D tentatively TRBD1 (5 bases). The V and J ends lost 4 bases and 2 bases respectively, with 12 bases between them. This CDR3 region has 14 residues. The germline CDR1 and CDR2 sequences are MGHDK and SYGVNS. Here the CDR3 reads CASSAAVGAYEQYF. CDR3 DNA: TGTGCCAGCAGTGCGGCAGTAGGGGCCTACGAGCAGTACTTC.

V and J are TRBV6-6 and TRBJ1-5, with 9 bases aligning to TRBD1. CDR3 size: 16 residues. Germline V gene data show CDR1 as MNHNY and CDR2 as SVGAGI (reference sequence). Germline trimming cut 0 bases from V and 3 bases from J; bases unmatched to any gene: 3. The CDR3 sequence is CASSYSGQGANQPQHF. The CDR3 bases are TGTGCCAGCAGTTACTCGGGACAGGGAGCCAATCAGCCCCAGCATTTT.

The rearrangement links TRBV6-5 to TRBJ1-1; D might be TRBD1 (5 bases). The CDR3 is made up of 15 amino acids. From germline, CDR1 is MNHEY and CDR2 SVGAGI. V was pared by 2 bases and J by 5 bases, with 15 bases between. CDR3 DNA sequence: TGTGCCAGCAGTTACGAACAGGCGAGTAGGACTGAAGCTTTCTTT. Translating gives CASSYEQASRTEAFF.

Here the CDR3 DNA reads TGCGCCAGCAGCCGAGCCGCTGCATCCGGGGAGCTGTTTTTT. This codes for CASSRAAASGELFF. V gene TRBV4-1 combines with J gene TRBJ2-2; D gene uncertain. The CDR3 sequence is 14 residues long. The ends were cut back, 4 bases at V and 6 bases at J, with 12 bases in the middle. Germline CDR1 reads MGHRA; CDR2 reads YSYEKL.

The CDR3 DNA reads TGTGCCAGCAGTCAGCGGGTGAGCTACGAGCAGTACTTC. Protein sequence: CASSQRVSYEQYF. The chain has TRBV27 and TRBJ2-7; D is possibly TRBD2 (6 bases). V was pared by 5 bases and J by 3 bases, with 11 bases between. The CDR3 spans 13 residues. CDR1 is MNHEY and CDR2 is SMNVEV in the germline V gene (reference sequence).

This clone was counted a few times. This rearrangement joins TRBV6-6 to TRBJ2-7; 11 bases agree with TRBD1. Germline V gene sequence: CDR1 MNHNY, CDR2 SVGAGI (reference sequence). CDR3 size: 14 residues. J was trimmed by 5 bases and V by 5 bases; bases with no gene match: 5. The CDR3 DNA sequence: TGTGCCAGCAGTGGCCGGGACAGGGGGAACGAGCAGTACTTC. This sequence encodes CASSGRDRGNEQYF.

The J gene is TRBJ2-7, the V gene TRBV11-2; TRBD1 agrees at 9 bases. V was pared by 5 bases and J by 0 bases, with 5 bases of the junction left unmatched. The germline CDR1 and CDR2 sequences are SGHAT and FQNNGV. This CDR3 is built from 15 residues. The CDR3 spells CASSLTGGLSYEQYF. The CDR3 DNA is TGTGCCAGCAGCCTGACAGGGGGTCTCTCCTACGAGCAGTACTTC. Together with reference TRBV11-2 and TRBJ2-7, the CDR3 gives the full variable domain: EAGVAQSPRYKIIEKRQSVAFWCNPISGHATLYWYQQILGQGPKLLIQFQNNGVVDDSQLPKDRFSAERLKGVDSTLKIQPAKLEDSAVYLCASSLTGGLSYEQYFGPGTRLTVT.

The chain is built from TRBV7-3 and TRBJ2-1; a possible D gene is TRBD2 (5 bases). V dropped 2 bases and J dropped 5 bases, with 7 bases sitting between them. CDR3 length: 13 amino acids. Germline CDR1 is SGHTA and CDR2 is FQGTGA. The CDR3 DNA reads as TGTGCCAGCAGCTTAGCTAGCCACAATGAGCAGTTCTTC. Translated, it gives CASSLASHNEQFF. Full variable domain (remainder filled in from reference TRBV7-3 and TRBJ2-1): GAGVSQTPSNKVTEKGKYVELRCDPISGHTALYWYRQSLGQGPEFLIYFQGTGAADDSGLPNDRFFAVRPEGSVSTLKIQRTERGDSAVYLCASSLASHNEQFFGPGTRLTVL.

This chain joins TRBV5-4 and TRBJ1-2, with 7 bases matching TRBD1. The J segment lost 8 bases and the V segment lost 2 bases, leaving 6 bases of the junction unmatched. This CDR3 spans 13 amino acids. The germline V gene has CDR1 SGHNT and CDR2 YYREEE (reference sequence). In DNA, the CDR3 is TGTGCCAGCAGCTTAGGGGGCGCGGAAGGCTACACCTTC. Translating gives CASSLGGAEGYTF.

The rearrangement uses TRBV5-4 and TRBJ1-1; 7 bases match TRBD1. V trimming: 2 bases; J trimming: 6 bases; junction bases outside the gene matches: 7. Per germline, CDR1 SGHNT and CDR2 YYREEE (reference sequence). This CDR3 spans 14 amino acids. The CDR3 DNA sequence: TGTGCCAGCAGCTTAGTCCTCCAGGGGGCTGAAGCTTTCTTT. Encoded protein: CASSLVLQGAEAFF. The full variable domain, completed using reference TRBV5-4 and TRBJ1-1, is ETGVTQSPTHLIKTRGQQVTLRCSSQSGHNTVSWYQQALGQGPQFIFQYYREEENGRGNFPPRFSGLQFPNYSSELNVNALELDDSALYLCASSLVLQGAEAFFGQGTRLTVV.

The V call is TRBV28, the J call TRBJ2-1; 10 positions match TRBD2. Germline CDR1 reads MDHEN; CDR2 reads SYDVKM. J lost 8 bases, V lost 5 bases, and 15 bases had no gene match. The CDR3 extends over 17 amino acids. In DNA, the CDR3 is TGTGCCAGCAGTGTTTCCGGGACTAGCGTAGACTGGCATGAGCAGTTCTTC. Its translation is CASSVSGTSVDWHEQFF.

V is TRBV27 and J is TRBJ1-6, with TRBD1 identical over 7 bases. CDR1 is MNHEY, CDR2 SMNVEV, per germline (reference sequence). V was clipped by 3 bases and J by 10 bases; unmatched bases: 6. The CDR3 is made up of 14 amino acids. As DNA, the CDR3 is TGTGCCAGCAGTTTCGGTCAGGGGGACTCACCCCTCCACTTT. Its protein product is CASSFGQGDSPLHF.

As DNA, the CDR3 is TGTGCCAGCTCACCCGGACAGGTTACCTACGAGCAGTACTTC. As protein: CASSPGQVTYEQYF. The chain employs TRBV18 and TRBJ2-7; TRBD1 agrees at 7 bases. J gave up 2 bases and V 3 bases, and 4 bases lay outside the gene matches. The germline V gene encodes CDR1 KGHSH and CDR2 LQKENI. The CDR3 has 14 amino acids.

The V call is TRBV28, the J call TRBJ2-5; no firm D call. V lost 1 base and J 3 bases, leaving 15 bases between the germline ends. This CDR3 comprises 16 residues. CDR1 is MDHEN and CDR2 is SYDVKM in the germline V gene. The CDR3 is CASSLLSTAAEETQYF. DNA of the CDR3: TGTGCCAGCAGTTTATTATCGACCGCGGCCGAAGAGACCCAGTACTTC.

The chain carries TRBV7-2 and TRBJ1-1, with D hard to call. The V end was cut by 1 base, the J end by 1 base, with 7 bases between. Germline lookup yields CDR1 SGHTA and CDR2 FQGNSA. The CDR3 has 14 residues. The CDR3 DNA follows: TGTGCCAGCAGCTTAGTATGGCAGAACACTGAAGCTTTCTTT. This sequence encodes CASSLVWQNTEAFF.

The count of this clone is one. The CDR3 bases are TGTGCCAGCCGTGGGGATCGCTACGAGCAGTACTTC. This translates into CASRGDRYEQYF. V is TRBV7-2 and J is TRBJ2-7; no reliable D call. The CDR3 is 12 residues long. Trimming cost V 8 bases and J 3 bases, with 11 bases left between them. Germline V CDR1 and CDR2: SGHTA, FQGNSA.